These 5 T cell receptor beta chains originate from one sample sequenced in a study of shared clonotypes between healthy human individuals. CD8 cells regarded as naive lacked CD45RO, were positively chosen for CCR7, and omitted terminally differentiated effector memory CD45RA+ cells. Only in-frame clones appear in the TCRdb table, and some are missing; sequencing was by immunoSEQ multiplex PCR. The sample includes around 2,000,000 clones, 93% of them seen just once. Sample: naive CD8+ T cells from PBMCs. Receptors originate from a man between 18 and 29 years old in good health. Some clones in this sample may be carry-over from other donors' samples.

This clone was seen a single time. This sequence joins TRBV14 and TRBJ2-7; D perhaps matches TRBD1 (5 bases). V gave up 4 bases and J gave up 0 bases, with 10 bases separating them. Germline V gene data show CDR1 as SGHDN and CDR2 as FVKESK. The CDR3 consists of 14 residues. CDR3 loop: CASSLRTSSYEQYF. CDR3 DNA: TGTGCCAGCAGCCTGCGGACAAGCTCCTACGAGCAGTACTTC.

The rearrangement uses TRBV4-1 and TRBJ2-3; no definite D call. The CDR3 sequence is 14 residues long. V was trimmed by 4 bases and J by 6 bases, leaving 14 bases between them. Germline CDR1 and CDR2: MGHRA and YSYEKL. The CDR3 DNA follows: TGCGCCAGCAGCCCCCGACTCGGCCCGGATACGCAGTATTTT. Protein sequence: CASSPRLGPDTQYF.

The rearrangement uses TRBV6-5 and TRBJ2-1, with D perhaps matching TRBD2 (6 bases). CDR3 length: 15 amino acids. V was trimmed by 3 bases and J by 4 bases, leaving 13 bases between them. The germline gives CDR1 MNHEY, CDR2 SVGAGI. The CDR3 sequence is CASSYRTTFYNEQFF. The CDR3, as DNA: TGTGCCAGCAGTTATCGGACTACGTTTTACAATGAGCAGTTCTTC.

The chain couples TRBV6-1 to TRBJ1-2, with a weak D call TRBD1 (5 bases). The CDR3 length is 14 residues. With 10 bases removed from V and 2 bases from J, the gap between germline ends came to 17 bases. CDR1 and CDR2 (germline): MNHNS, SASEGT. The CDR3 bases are TGTGCCACCACCGGCAGGGATCCAAACTATGGCTACACCTTC. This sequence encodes CATTGRDPNYGYTF.

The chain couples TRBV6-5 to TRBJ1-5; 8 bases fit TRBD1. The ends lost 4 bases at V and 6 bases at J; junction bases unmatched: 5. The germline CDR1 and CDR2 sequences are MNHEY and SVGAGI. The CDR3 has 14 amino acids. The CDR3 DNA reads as TGTGCCAGCAGTTTGGCAGGGGGCGGTCAGCCCCAGCATTTT. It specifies CASSLAGGGQPQHF.